This T cell receptor beta chain was recorded in a study of identical twins. TCRdb processed the 5' RACE reads anew with MiXCR; each CDR3 protein has one entry. The sample has approximately 20,000 distinct CDR3 sequences; roughly 69% are singletons. Germline V gene data show CDR1 as SNHLY and CDR2 as FYNNEI. V lost 2 bases to trimming and J lost 2 bases, with 13 bases between them. This CDR3 comprises 15 residues. This clonotype occurred a few times. The sequence derives from a woman under 30 in good health. This table probably holds off-target reads from a library built for another chain. This rearrangement joins TRBV2 to TRBJ2-7; D remains unclear. The sample taken for sequencing was memory (CD45RO+) T cells sorted from blood. The DNA of the CDR3 is TGTGCCAGCAGTGAACAAGCACGACCCACCTACGAGCAGTACTTC. Its protein is CASSEQARPTYEQYF.